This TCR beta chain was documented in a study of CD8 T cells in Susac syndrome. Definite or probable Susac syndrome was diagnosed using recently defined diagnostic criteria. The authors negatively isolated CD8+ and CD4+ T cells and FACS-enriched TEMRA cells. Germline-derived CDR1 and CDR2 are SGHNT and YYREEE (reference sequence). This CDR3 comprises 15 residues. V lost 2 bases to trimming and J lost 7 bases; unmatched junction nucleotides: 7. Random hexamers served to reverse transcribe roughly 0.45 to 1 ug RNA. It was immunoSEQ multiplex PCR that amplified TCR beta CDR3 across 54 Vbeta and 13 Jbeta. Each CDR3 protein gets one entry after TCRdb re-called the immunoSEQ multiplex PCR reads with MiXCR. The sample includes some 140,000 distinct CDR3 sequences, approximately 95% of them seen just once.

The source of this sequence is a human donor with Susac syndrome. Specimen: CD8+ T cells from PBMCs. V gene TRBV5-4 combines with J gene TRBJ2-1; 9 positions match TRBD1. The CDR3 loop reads CASSFGTGSLNEQFF. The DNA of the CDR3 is TGTGCCAGCAGCTTTGGGACAGGGAGCCTTAATGAGCAGTTCTTC.